This T cell receptor beta chain was sequenced for a study of blood T cell repertoires in COVID-19. The data were produced by immunoSEQ multiplex PCR, yet TCRdb's version contains in-frame clones alone and is incomplete. The sample shows some 86,000 clones, over 75% of them seen only once. The receptor's source is a woman aged 70 to 79 with acute or convalescent COVID-19. The source material was peripheral blood.

CDR3 DNA sequence: TGTGCCAGCAGTTTATCACAGAATGGCTACACCTTC. Translation: CASSLSQNGYTF. The rearrangement joins TRBV28 to TRBJ1-2; D gene unclear. Germline V gene data show CDR1 as MDHEN and CDR2 as SYDVKM. V lost 1 base and J 6 bases, leaving 6 bases between the germline ends. CDR3 length equals 12 residues.